These 24 T cell receptor beta chains were sequenced from one sample in a study of T-cell memory formation after mild COVID-19. Via MiXCR, TCRdb re-called the 5' RACE reads, giving one row per CDR3 protein. The sample contains about half a million distinct CDR3 sequences, 15% to 20% of which appear only once. The sequenced sample consisted of PBMCs or a T cell subset sorted from them (not recorded which). The receptors here all came from an adult woman who had mild COVID-19 (a few samples of this study predate the infection). Cell type and time point are not known.

The chain carries TRBV7-8 and TRBJ2-1, with 12 bases matching TRBD2. V trimming: 5 bases; J trimming: 6 bases; junction bases outside the gene matches: 5. Per the germline V gene, CDR1 is SGHVS and CDR2 is FQNEAQ. The CDR3 is 15 residues long. The CDR3 coding sequence is TGTGCCAGCAGCCCACCGGGACTAGCGGGCAATGAGCAGTTCTTC. Translated: CASSPPGLAGNEQFF.

This clonotype was seen a few times. V is TRBV7-6 and J is TRBJ2-2, with TRBD2 matching 13 bases. Germline lookup yields CDR1 SGHVS and CDR2 FNYEAQ. V shed 8 bases and J 4 bases; nucleotides not matched to a gene: 4. There are 15 residues in the CDR3. CDR3 DNA sequence: TGTGCCAGCTCTGGACTAGCGGGGGTCACCGGGGAGCTGTTTTTT. As protein: CASSGLAGVTGELFF.

This clonotype has just a few counts. V and J are TRBV7-8 and TRBJ1-5; TRBD1 matches at 8 bases. The germline gives CDR1 SGHVS, CDR2 FQNEAQ. This CDR3 has 18 residues. Losses at the gene ends were 2 bases for V and 1 base for J; bases not matched to a gene: 10. The CDR3 sequence: CASSLFGQGATSNQPQHF. DNA of the CDR3: TGTGCCAGCAGCTTATTTGGCCAGGGGGCGACGAGCAATCAGCCCCAGCATTTT.

This clonotype was seen a few times. V usage is TRBV7-9 and J usage is TRBJ2-3; D possibly corresponds to TRBD2 (6 bases). CDR1 is SEHNR and CDR2 is FQNEAQ in the germline V gene (reference sequence). The CDR3 contains 17 residues. Trimming removed 4 bases at V and 4 bases at J, with 21 bases between. CDR3 nucleotide sequence: TGTGCCAGCAGCTCCCATCTGCTCCGTGGAGGGTCAGATACGCAGTATTTT. Protein product: CASSSHLLRGGSDTQYF.

The sample holds a few counts of this clonotype. The chain carries TRBV5-1 and TRBJ1-1; TRBD1 is a possible D gene (6 bases). Germline loops: CDR1 SGHRS, CDR2 YFSETQ. The V end was cut by 0 bases, the J end by 1 base, with 10 bases between. The CDR3 extends over 15 amino acids. The CDR3 region has the DNA TGCGCCAGCAGCTTGGTCCCGGGGGCGAACACTGAAGCTTTCTTT. Protein product: CASSLVPGANTEAFF.

This clonotype was observed a handful of times. The chain is built from TRBV9 and TRBJ1-1; D gene unclear. The V gene's germline CDR1 is SGDLS and CDR2 YYNGEE. Trimming cost V 2 bases and J 4 bases, with 12 bases left between them. The CDR3 covers 14 residues. In DNA, the CDR3 is TGTGCCAGCAGCGTTTCCCCGGGGAGCACTGAAGCTTTCTTT. This codes for CASSVSPGSTEAFF.

This chain connects TRBV20-1 to TRBJ1-2; D call uncertain. The germline CDR1 and CDR2 sequences are DFQATT and SNEGSKA (reference sequence). The CDR3 is made up of 12 amino acids. V lost 2 bases and J lost 8, with 12 bases in between. The CDR3 reads CSARSLLGGYTF. The CDR3 bases are TGCAGTGCTAGATCCCTATTGGGGGGCTACACCTTC.

The V and J genes are TRBV4-1 and TRBJ2-7; a weak D match, TRBD1 (6 bases). This CDR3 is 15 amino acids long. Germline V gene lookup returns CDR1 MGHRA and CDR2 YSYEKL. V lost 0 bases to trimming and J lost 0 bases, with 9 bases between them. The CDR3 bases are TGCGCCAGCAGCCAAGACGGGACAAACTCCTACGAGCAGTACTTC. Its protein is CASSQDGTNSYEQYF.

This clonotype was counted between two and nine times. The rearrangement uses TRBV4-3 and TRBJ2-1, with 7 bases aligning to TRBD2. There are 18 residues in the CDR3. V was clipped by 0 bases and J by 1 base; unmatched bases: 9. Germline loops: CDR1 LGHNA, CDR2 YSLEER. This chain's CDR3 is CASSQESLAPSSYNEQFF. In nucleotides, the CDR3 is TGCGCCAGCAGCCAAGAGTCACTAGCGCCCAGTTCCTACAATGAGCAGTTCTTC.

The CDR3 reads CASSRAGGANTEAFF. In DNA, the CDR3 is TGTGCCAGCAGTAGGGCGGGGGGGGCGAACACTGAAGCTTTCTTT. The chain links TRBV6-5 to TRBJ1-1, with D maybe TRBD1 (6 bases). This CDR3 has 15 residues. V lost 5 bases and J 1 base, leaving 14 bases between the germline ends. The V gene's germline CDR1 is MNHEY and CDR2 SVGAGI.

This sequence joins TRBV6-5 and TRBJ2-7; the match to TRBD1 covers 10 bases. Germline CDR1 MNHEY, CDR2 SVGAGI. The V gene end was trimmed by 6 bases and the J gene end by 2 bases; junction bases not matched to a gene: 7. This CDR3 is built from 15 residues. The CDR3: CASSSGTGATYEQYF. CDR3 bases: TGTGCCAGCAGCTCCGGGACAGGGGCAACCTACGAGCAGTACTTC.

Turning to this clonotype: A single base separates this from a much larger clone, so it may be a read error. The V and J genes are TRBV12-3 or TRBV12-4 and TRBJ2-3; D is unclear. The CDR3 totals 12 residues. For the CDR3, the DNA is TGTGACAGCAGTTTTTTAGCAGATACGCAGTATTTT. Translating gives CDSSFLADTQYF.

The V gene is TRBV5-5, the J gene TRBJ2-3; the D is unclear. Trimming stripped 2 bases from V and 1 base from J, with 11 bases between. Germline V CDR1 and CDR2: SGHKS, YYEKEE (reference sequence). The CDR3 is made up of 15 amino acids. CDR3 protein: CASSFYTPGTDTQYF. CDR3 in DNA: TGTGCCAGCAGCTTCTACACTCCCGGCACAGATACGCAGTATTTT. Variable domain in full (rest from reference TRBV5-5 and TRBJ2-3): DAGVTQSPTHLIKTRGQQVTLRCSPISGHKSVSWYQQVLGQGPQFIFQYYEKEERGRGNFPDRFSARQFPNYSSELNVNALLLGDSALYLCASSFYTPGTDTQYFGPGTRLTVL.

The chain uses TRBV20-1 and TRBJ1-4; 7 bases match TRBD1. The CDR3 consists of 13 residues. Germline lookup yields CDR1 DFQATT and CDR2 SNEGSKA (reference sequence). V lost 0 bases to trimming and J lost 7 bases; unmatched junction nucleotides: 2. Here the CDR3 reads CSAREGTAEKLFF. The DNA for the CDR3 is TGCAGTGCTAGAGAGGGGACAGCTGAAAAACTGTTTTTT.

This clonotype was picked up a small number of times. The chain employs TRBV12-3 or TRBV12-4 and TRBJ2-7; D call uncertain. Trimming left V 5 bases short and J 4 bases short, with 9 bases between. This CDR3 comprises 12 residues. CDR3 in amino acids: CASSALGYEQYF. The DNA of the CDR3 is TGTGCCAGCAGTGCGCTGGGGTACGAGCAGTACTTC.

V and J are TRBV7-9 and TRBJ2-5; TRBD2 matches at 9 bases. Germline assignment: CDR1 SEHNR and CDR2 FQNEAQ (reference sequence). Trimming cost V 6 bases and J 5 bases; bases outside gene matches: 4. This CDR3 contains 13 residues. This CDR3 reads CASRTSGQETQYF. CDR3 nucleotides: TGTGCCAGCAGGACTAGCGGTCAGGAGACCCAGTACTTC.

The chain links TRBV7-3 to TRBJ2-2; D is uncertain. Between the trimmed V and J ends, which lost 3 bases and 7 bases, there was a span of 9 bases. CDR3 length: 13 amino acids. Germline loops: CDR1 SGHTA, CDR2 FQGTGA. The CDR3 nucleotides are TGTGCCAGCAGCTTGGGTGACATCGGGGAGCTGTTTTTT. It translates to CASSLGDIGELFF.

The chain combines TRBV2 with TRBJ1-5, with a weak D call TRBD1 (6 bases). Germline CDR1 is SNHLY and CDR2 is FYNNEI. CDR3 size: 15 residues. V lost 6 bases, J lost 0 bases, and 12 bases lay in between. CDR3 loop: CASSAQGSSNQPQHF. The CDR3 DNA reads as TGTGCCAGCAGCGCACAGGGTAGTAGCAATCAGCCCCAGCATTTT. Full variable domain (outside the CDR3, taken from reference TRBV2 and TRBJ1-5): EPEVTQTPSHQVTQMGQEVILRCVPISNHLYFYWYRQILGQKVEFLVSFYNNEISEKSEIFDDQFSVERPDGSNFTLKIRSTKLEDSAMYFCASSAQGSSNQPQHFGDGTRLSIL.

The chain recombines TRBV6-5 with TRBJ2-3, with TRBD2 identical over 7 bases. Germline V gene data show CDR1 as MNHEY and CDR2 as SVGAGI. This CDR3 comprises 15 residues. The V and J ends lost 0 bases and 3 bases, in that order; junction bases with no gene match: 3. DNA for the CDR3: TGTGCCAGCAGTTACTCGGGAGGGCCGACAGATACGCAGTATTTT. Its translation: CASSYSGGPTDTQYF.

Only a few counts were recorded for this clonotype. The J gene is TRBJ2-1, the V gene TRBV7-3, with D perhaps TRBD1 or TRBD2 (7 bases each). The germline CDR1 and CDR2 sequences are SGHTA and FQGTGA. Trimming took 1 base from V and 4 from J, leaving 14 bases between them. The CDR3 contains 16 residues. CDR3 amino acids: CASSLMPGGVYNEQFF. The CDR3 region has the DNA TGTGCCAGCAGCTTAATGCCAGGGGGGGTATACAATGAGCAGTTCTTC.

The chain combines TRBV6-2 or TRBV6-3 with TRBJ2-1; 10 positions match TRBD2. The V segment lost 6 bases and the J segment 7 bases; nucleotides outside the gene matches: 6. Germline assignment: CDR1 MNHEY and CDR2 SVGEGT. The CDR3 covers 14 residues. CDR3 in DNA: TGTGCCAGCAGGTCTAGCGGGAGTGGGAATGAGCAGTTCTTC. Translated, it gives CASRSSGSGNEQFF.

The rearrangement uses TRBV27 and TRBJ2-7, with D maybe TRBD1 (5 bases). This CDR3 comprises 13 residues. Germline V lookup: CDR1 MNHEY, CDR2 SMNVEV (reference sequence). Trimming removed 5 bases at V and 4 bases at J, with 12 bases between. The CDR3 DNA reads as TGTGCCAGCAGTCCACGACAGCTTTACGAGCAGTACTTC. Translating gives CASSPRQLYEQYF.

This chain connects TRBV7-3 to TRBJ2-2; possibly TRBD1 for D (6 bases). The CDR3 spans 14 residues. Germline loops: CDR1 SGHTA, CDR2 FQGTGA. The V and J ends lost 5 bases and 6 bases respectively, with 13 bases between them. DNA for the CDR3: TGTGCCAGCAGCCTTCTACAGGGTCCCGGGGAGCTGTTTTTT. This codes for CASSLLQGPGELFF.

This clonotype was seen a few times. The DNA for the CDR3 is TGTGCCAGCAGTGAATTGGTAGGGAATGCGCCTGAAGCTTTCTTT. Its translation: CASSELVGNAPEAFF. The V call is TRBV25-1, the J call TRBJ1-1; the D is unclear. This CDR3 has 15 amino acids. Germline V lookup: CDR1 MGHDK, CDR2 SYGVNS. V was cut by 1 base and J by 6 bases, with 15 bases left in between.